The TCR beta chain described here comes from a study of blood T cells in healthy people across ages (dated by TCRdb to the mid-2010s). Some background on the complete study: In model experiments, template switching captured about one uniquely barcoded TCR beta cDNA molecule for every two T cells. To avoid experimental bias, donors of different ages were distributed randomly across sequencing lanes. The donors were split into four age groups: young (average about 16 years), middle-aged (39), aged (about 56) and long-lived (approximately 80). Using the same blood draw, the study looked at two additional independent replicas of 1 million unique cDNA reads for two donors, one aged 18 to 30 and the other aged 80 or older. To track age-related changes in TCR beta repertoire diversity, the study relied on deep sequencing normalized with unique cDNA molecular identifiers. What the work shows at the level of the full study, not this receptor alone: Observed TCR beta diversity correlated strongly with the percentage of naive T cells measured by flow cytometry. Donor CMV infection status was unknown, potentially confounding age-related changes in expanded clonotypes. Observed TCR beta diversity per million T cells fell roughly linearly with age, and a significant reduction was already apparent by age around 44. Compared with the aged group, more naive CD4+ T cells, fewer expanded clones and increased TCR diversity were shown by the long-lived group, suggesting age selection. Bulk unsorted PBMC profiling prevented conclusive comparison of naive and antigen-experienced compartments. Total diversity estimates from one million sequenced T cells were considered lower bounds and underestimates.

Libraries were built with 5' RACE. Sequenced using an Illumina HiSeq 2500. A second PCR of about 6 to 11 cycles was performed with a sample-barcoded 5' primer and a J-beta primer mix. A unique molecular identifier was introduced onto each TCR beta cDNA molecule by a template-switch 5' adaptor carrying 12 random nucleotides. Each sample yielded at least 2.5 million CDR3-containing paired-end reads. First-strand cDNA synthesis was performed from all RNA using the Mint cDNA synthesis kit, with priming by a TRBC-specific oligonucleotide. After uracil-DNA glycosylase treatment, a first 18-cycle PCR used universal primers M1SS and BC2_uni_R on all cDNA. The paper's processing steps were these. Normalization of each sample was performed by random selection of 1 million high-quality reads, each carrying a distinct molecular identifier. Instead of being binned into consensus sequences, reads that shared molecular identifiers were thrown out. CDR3 identification, clonotype clustering and error correction used MiTCR with a Q25 quality threshold and the strictest error-elimination algorithm. A nonparametric unseen species model with Euler transformation was used to estimate lower-bound total TCR beta diversity. TCRdb reanalyzed the raw reads on its own, using fastp at Q25 for trimming and MiXCR for clone calling, and kept in-frame beta chains. Every distinct CDR3 protein forms one entry, paired with its most common genes and DNA. TCRdb, not the original authors, processed these V and J calls. This sample lists 1.5 million to 2 million distinct CDR3 sequences; roughly 30% were detected once. Jointly, the top ten make up approximately 7.7% of the sample.

Donors were 39 systemically healthy Caucasian individuals from Russia aged 6 to 90 years. Around 10 milliliters of peripheral blood were collected from each donor into EDTA-treated Vacutainer tubes. PBMCs were isolated by Ficoll-Paque density-gradient centrifugation, with at least 6 million obtained per sample. Total RNA, at least 5 micrograms per sample, was extracted from PBMCs with Trizol reagent. Naive CD45RAhigh/CD27high T cell percentages were measured by flow cytometry on a PBMC aliquot from every donor. Measured from the cysteine to the phenylalanine, the CDR3 is 14 residues long. Of all the DNA, just the CDR3 is kept, 42 bases in frame from base 1. The V end loses 0 bases and the J end loses 8 bases, and a stretch of 13 bases separates them. In the germline V gene (reference sequence), CDR1 corresponds to DFQATT and CDR2 to SNEGSKA. In regard to this clonotype: It has no known antigen specificity. No base qualities exist here, and no much larger clone lies one base off it.

The receptor chain draws on TRBV20-1 and TRBJ1-4; the D gene cannot be resolved reliably. Input material: blood. This receptor was identified in a woman younger than 45 in good health. The CDR3 region: CSAREMGSGEKLFF. The bases read TGCAGTGCTAGAGAGATGGGGTCGGGCGAAAAACTGTTTTTT.